This entry concerns a single T cell receptor (beta chain). The sample is drawn from a study of blood T cell repertoires in COVID-19. Allocation to cohorts depended on clinical history reported by the participants. Clones were read by immunoSEQ multiplex PCR, and TCRdb kept only the in-frame ones, dropping some. The top ten hold less than 1.5% of the sample, which has around 370,000 clones, more than 70% seen once. Losses at the gene ends were 4 bases for V and 6 bases for J; bases not matched to a gene: 6. The V gene's germline CDR1 is SGDLS and CDR2 YYNGEE. CDR3 length equals 13 residues. The chain recombines TRBV9 with TRBJ1-2, with 7 bases fitting TRBD1. The sample comprised PBMCs or T cells enriched from blood (not recorded which). The clonotype comes from a young woman who had recovered from COVID-19. The CDR3 protein is CASSISDRDGYTF. As DNA, the CDR3 is TGTGCCAGCAGCATAAGTGACAGGGATGGCTACACCTTC.